This TCR beta chain derives from a study of CD8 T cells in Susac syndrome. Study-wide findings and caveats: The study acknowledged a relatively small number of individuals in its TCR sequencing and HLA analysis.

About this clonotype: What it binds is not known.

CD8+ and CD4+ T cells from blood underwent TCR beta sequencing. The individuals used as controls were healthy donors who had been matched for both age and sex. The CDR3 is 16 amino acids. The germline V gene encodes CDR1 SGHVS and CDR2 FQNEAQ. V was trimmed by 0 bases and J by 3 bases, leaving 12 bases between them. Random hexamers were used to reverse transcribe about 0.45 to 1 ug of RNA. It was immunoSEQ multiplex PCR that amplified TCR beta CDR3 across 54 Vbeta and 13 Jbeta. TCRdb reanalysed the immunoSEQ multiplex PCR reads using MiXCR and keeps one entry per CDR3 protein. The data contain under 200,000 distinct CDR3 sequences, 92% of them seen just once; the ten biggest clones take up 0.065% to 0.085%.

Material: CD4+ T cells from PBMCs. The chain uses TRBV7-8 and TRBJ1-5, with a tentative D call TRBD1 (5 bases). The receptor's source is a human donor in good health. CDR3 amino acids: CASSLALDRHNQPQHF. The DNA of the CDR3 is TGTGCCAGCAGCTTAGCGCTTGACAGACACAATCAGCCCCAGCATTTT.